One and the same sample provided the 32 T cell receptor beta chains below, sequenced in a study of blood T cell repertoires in COVID-19. TCRdb's table, derived via immunoSEQ multiplex PCR, lists solely in-frame clones and lacks some. The table lists some 310,000 clones, roughly 84% of them singletons. The sequenced sample consisted of peripheral blood. The receptors stem from a man aged 45-65 years with active or convalescent COVID-19.

V is TRBV5-4 and J is TRBJ2-1; 12 positions agree with TRBD2. This CDR3 is built from 15 residues. The germline CDR1 and CDR2 sequences are SGHNT and YYREEE (reference sequence). The trim removed 4 bases at V and 5 bases at J, leaving 4 bases unmatched. CDR3 residues: CASSPSGRADNEQFF. The CDR3 region has the DNA TGTGCCAGCAGCCCTAGCGGGAGGGCCGACAATGAGCAGTTCTTC.

The V gene is TRBV18, the J gene TRBJ2-2; 12 positions agree with TRBD2. V dropped 8 bases and J dropped 0; count of bases not matched to a gene: 1. The CDR3 loop spans 15 amino acids. Germline CDR1 and CDR2: KGHSH and LQKENI. The CDR3 region is CASRTSGANTGELFF. DNA of the CDR3: TGTGCCAGCCGGACTAGCGGGGCGAACACCGGGGAGCTGTTTTTT.

As regards this clone: Other DNA sequences of this sample code for an identical CDR3. The J gene is TRBJ1-2, the V gene TRBV15; D ambiguous. Germline-derived CDR1 and CDR2 are LNHNV and YYDKDF (reference sequence). Trimming left V 0 bases short and J 5 bases short, with 4 bases between. The CDR3 covers 12 residues. The CDR3 loop reads CATSRDRYGYTF. CDR3 DNA: TGTGCCACCAGCAGAGACCGGTATGGCTACACCTTC.

The CDR3 spells CASSETGGVYGYTF. CDR3 DNA: TGTGCCAGCAGTGAAACAGGGGGTGTCTATGGCTACACCTTC. V gene TRBV28 combines with J gene TRBJ1-2, with 8 bases identical to TRBD1. The germline gives CDR1 MDHEN, CDR2 SYDVKM. The CDR3 runs 14 residues. Germline trimming cut 5 bases from V and 4 bases from J; bases unmatched to any gene: 6.

A few counts support this clone. The rearrangement uses TRBV18 and TRBJ2-7; 7 bases map to TRBD1. CDR3 length equals 13 residues. The germline V gene encodes CDR1 KGHSH and CDR2 LQKENI. V shed 4 bases, J shed 2 bases, and the junction held 2 bases outside the gene matches. The CDR3 loop reads CASSQGQTYEQYF. CDR3 DNA: TGTGCCAGCTCACAGGGACAGACCTACGAGCAGTACTTC. The full variable domain, in which reference TRBV18 and TRBJ2-7 provide the parts outside the CDR3, is NAGVMQNPRHLVRRRGQEARLRCSPMKGHSHVYWYRQLPEEGLKFMVYLQKENIIDESGMPKERFSAEFPKEGPSILRIQQVVRGDSAAYFCASSQGQTYEQYFGPGTRLTVT.

V usage is TRBV19 and J usage is TRBJ1-1, with a possible D match to TRBD1 (6 bases). The germline gives CDR1 LNHDA, CDR2 SQIVND (reference sequence). This CDR3 region has 14 residues. Between the trimmed V and J ends, which lost 1 base and 5 bases, there was a span of 11 bases. The CDR3 DNA follows: TGTGCCAGTAGTATAGGGCAGGGGCGGACTGAAGCTTTCTTT. Its translation: CASSIGQGRTEAFF.

V gene TRBV18 combines with J gene TRBJ1-2, with D tentatively TRBD1 (5 bases). Looked up from germline, CDR1 is KGHSH and CDR2 is LQKENI. The CDR3 totals 16 residues. The V end was cut by 2 bases, the J end by 3 bases, with 16 bases between. The CDR3 region is CASSPTGGGIDYGYTF. The CDR3, as DNA: TGTGCCAGCTCACCAACCGGGGGTGGTATCGACTATGGCTACACCTTC. The whole variable domain, remainder taken from reference TRBV18 and TRBJ1-2, is NAGVMQNPRHLVRRRGQEARLRCSPMKGHSHVYWYRQLPEEGLKFMVYLQKENIIDESGMPKERFSAEFPKEGPSILRIQQVVRGDSAAYFCASSPTGGGIDYGYTFGSGTRLTVV.

The rearrangement joins TRBV5-1 to TRBJ2-7; TRBD1 matches at 7 bases. V dropped 5 bases and J dropped 4; count of bases not matched to a gene: 9. The CDR3 covers 14 residues. The V gene's germline CDR1 is SGHRS and CDR2 YFSETQ. The CDR3 DNA reads as TGCGCCAGCAGACTGGGACAGAGTAATTACGAGCAGTACTTC. Translated: CASRLGQSNYEQYF.

The chain is built from TRBV28 and TRBJ2-1; 12 bases match TRBD2. With 7 bases clipped from V and 7 bases from J, the junction kept 8 bases outside the gene matches. The CDR3 runs 15 residues. CDR1 is MDHEN, CDR2 SYDVKM, per germline. CDR3 in DNA: TGTGCCAGCAACCCTCTAGCGGGGGGGGTGAATGAGCAGTTCTTC. It specifies CASNPLAGGVNEQFF.

The chain joins TRBV6-5 to TRBJ2-2; TRBD2 is a possible D gene (5 bases). Germline-derived CDR1 and CDR2 are MNHEY and SVGAGI. This CDR3 has 15 residues. Between the trimmed V and J ends, which lost 0 bases and 5 bases, there was a span of 10 bases. CDR3 sequence: CASSYSTTRTGELFF. The CDR3 nucleotides read TGTGCCAGCAGTTACTCGACTACACGGACCGGGGAGCTGTTTTTT.

This clone was observed a handful of times. DNA for the CDR3: TGTGCCAGCACCCCTGAGAGGGTCGAGCAGTACTTC. This sequence encodes CASTPERVEQYF. This chain uses TRBV2 with TRBJ2-7, with D maybe TRBD2 (5 bases). The CDR3 consists of 12 residues. Per the germline V gene, CDR1 is SNHLY and CDR2 is FYNNEI. The germline V and J ends were trimmed by 7 bases and 6 bases, with 13 bases remaining between them. Based on the CDR3 plus reference TRBV2 and TRBJ2-7, the full variable domain is EPEVTQTPSHQVTQMGQEVILRCVPISNHLYFYWYRQILGQKVEFLVSFYNNEISEKSEIFDDQFSVERPDGSNFTLKIRSTKLEDSAMYFCASTPERVEQYFGPGTRLTVT.

The rearrangement joins TRBV19 to TRBJ1-4; the D gene is possibly TRBD1 (5 bases). The ends were cut back, 5 bases at V and 0 bases at J, with 19 bases in the middle. This CDR3 has 18 residues. Germline V gene sequence: CDR1 LNHDA, CDR2 SQIVND (reference sequence). The CDR3 region is CASSPPPLGGTTNEKLFF. The CDR3 region has the DNA TGTGCCAGTAGTCCTCCCCCCCTCGGGGGGACAACTAATGAAAAACTGTTTTTT. The entire variable domain, with the rest obtained from reference TRBV19 and TRBJ1-4, is as follows: DGGITQSPKYLFRKEGQNVTLSCEQNLNHDAMYWYRQDPGQGLRLIYYSQIVNDFQKGDIAEGYSVSREKKESFPLTVTSAQKNPTAFYLCASSPPPLGGTTNEKLFFGSGTQLSVL.

V usage is TRBV7-5 and J usage is TRBJ2-2; the table's D call of TRBD1 was not tested on the DNA. TRBV7-5 is noted as a pseudogene. CDR3 length equals 16 residues. CDR3 residues: CARPQLRKQGTGELFF. The CDR3 region has the DNA TGCGCCCGCCCTCAACTCCGGAAACAGGGCACCGGGGAGCTGTTTTTT.

The J gene is TRBJ1-2, the V gene TRBV7-8; 7 positions agree with TRBD1. CDR1 SGHVS and CDR2 FQNEAQ come from the germline V gene. Trimming at V came to 6 bases and at J to 8 bases, leaving 9 bases not matched to a gene. This CDR3 contains 13 residues. For the CDR3, the DNA is TGTGCCAGCAGGCTCCAGGGGGATGGGGGCTACACCTTC. Amino acid sequence: CASRLQGDGGYTF.

The rearrangement joins TRBV30 to TRBJ2-3; possibly TRBD2 for D (6 bases). V was shortened by 1 base and J by 8 bases, with 13 bases between the two germline ends. There are 13 residues in the CDR3. Germline loops: CDR1 GTSNPN, CDR2 SVGIG (reference sequence). CDR3 amino acids: CAWSGGVHVTQYF. CDR3 sequence (DNA): TGTGCCTGGAGTGGGGGGGTCCATGTTACGCAGTATTTT.

This clone came up a few times. The rearrangement links TRBV7-3 to TRBJ2-3, with 9 bases lining up with TRBD2. Germline V gene data show CDR1 as SGHTA and CDR2 as FQGTGA. The V and J ends lost 5 bases and 2 bases, in that order; junction bases with no gene match: 5. The length of the CDR3 is 15 residues. The CDR3: CASSLRGGPTDTQYF. The CDR3 region has the DNA TGTGCCAGCAGCCTGCGGGGGGGGCCCACAGATACGCAGTATTTT.

The V gene is TRBV6-6, the J gene TRBJ1-6, with 10 bases lining up with TRBD1. V shed 5 bases and J 11 bases; nucleotides not matched to a gene: 12. The CDR3 length is 16 residues. Germline V CDR1 and CDR2: MNHNY, SVGAGI (reference sequence). The CDR3 loop is CASSRSTGGAFPPLHF. The CDR3 nucleotides read TGTGCCAGCAGTCGATCGACAGGGGGCGCGTTTCCACCCCTCCACTTT.

The count of this clone is one. The J gene is TRBJ2-7, the V gene TRBV3-1 (or the pseudogene TRBV3-2); tentative D call: TRBD1 (5 bases). CDR3 length: 12 residues. V was pared by 1 base and J by 8 bases, with 9 bases between. Per germline, CDR1 LGHDT and CDR2 YNNKEL (reference sequence). CDR3: CASSQGSGKQYF. The CDR3 DNA sequence: TGTGCCAGCAGCCAAGGGTCAGGGAAGCAGTACTTC.

The J gene is TRBJ2-5, the V gene TRBV9; 7 nucleotides align to TRBD1. The CDR3 loop spans 14 amino acids. The germline CDR1 and CDR2 sequences are SGDLS and YYNGEE. V trimming: 0 bases; J trimming: 5 bases; junction bases outside the gene matches: 4. CDR3 sequence: CASSVDQGVETQYF. In nucleotides, the CDR3 is TGTGCCAGCAGCGTAGATCAGGGGGTGGAGACCCAGTACTTC.

This chain uses TRBV5-1 with TRBJ2-1; weak D call: TRBD2 (5 bases). The germline V and J ends were trimmed by 0 bases and 13 bases, with 14 bases remaining between them. The CDR3 is 13 residues long. From germline, CDR1 is SGHRS and CDR2 YFSETQ. Here the CDR3 reads CASSLEGLTGQFF. In nucleotides, the CDR3 is TGCGCCAGCAGCTTGGAGGGCCTGACGGGACAGTTCTTC.

The gene calls are TRBV5-4 and TRBJ2-7; 13 bases line up with TRBD2. Germline V CDR1 and CDR2: SGHNT, YYREEE (reference sequence). J lost 7 bases, V lost 4 bases, and 11 bases had no gene match. The length of the CDR3 is 16 residues. The CDR3 loop is CASSVGLAGILGEQYF. DNA of the CDR3: TGTGCCAGCAGCGTGGGACTAGCGGGAATCTTGGGGGAGCAGTACTTC.

This clone was found a few times. The V call is TRBV3-1 (or the pseudogene TRBV3-2), the J call TRBJ1-1; D remains unclear. Germline V lookup: CDR1 LGHDT, CDR2 YNNKEL (reference sequence). V lost 0 bases, J lost 5 bases, and 7 bases lay in between. The CDR3 covers 13 residues. CDR3 DNA: TGTGCCAGCAGCCAAGATTATAGAACTGAAGCTTTCTTT. Its translation is CASSQDYRTEAFF.

The V call is TRBV28, the J call TRBJ1-2; D is unresolved. The V end lost 4 bases, the J end lost 6 bases, and 24 bases lay between the germline ends. Germline V gene data show CDR1 as MDHEN and CDR2 as SYDVKM. The CDR3 is 17 amino acids. CDR3: CASSWAGSSSIRDGYTF. For the CDR3, the DNA is TGTGCCAGCAGTTGGGCCGGGAGCTCCTCCATCCGAGATGGCTACACCTTC.

This chain links TRBV4-2 with TRBJ2-7, with D possibly matching TRBD2 (6 bases). Germline lookup yields CDR1 LGHNA and CDR2 YNFKEQ. The CDR3 has 20 amino acids. V was pared by 0 bases and J by 1 base, with 25 bases between. The CDR3 sequence is CASSQDRLPLLARGSYEQYF. The DNA for the CDR3 is TGTGCCAGCAGCCAAGATCGTCTCCCCCTACTAGCACGGGGATCCTACGAGCAGTACTTC.

V usage is TRBV9 and J usage is TRBJ2-5; 9 bases match TRBD2. The ends lost 1 base at V and 3 bases at J; junction bases unmatched: 1. In germline, CDR1 is SGDLS, CDR2 YYNGEE. The CDR3 is 14 residues long. CDR3 sequence (DNA): TGTGCCAGCAGCGTAATAGCGGGAGAAGAGACCCAGTACTTC. Its protein is CASSVIAGEETQYF. The variable domain in full, with the rest retrieved from reference TRBV9 and TRBJ2-5, is DSGVTQTPKHLITATGQRVTLRCSPRSGDLSVYWYQQSLDQGLQFLIQYYNGEERAKGNILERFSAQQFPDLHSELNLSSLELGDSALYFCASSVIAGEETQYFGPGTRLLVL.

This clone was seen once. CDR3 DNA: TGTGCCAGCAGCAAAAAATGCCTCCTAGCGGGAGCGGGGGCCAACGTCCTGACTTTC. Translation: CASSKKCLLAGAGANVLTF. The chain carries TRBV21-1 and TRBJ2-6; the table's D call, TRBD2, has no DNA check behind it. TRBV21-1 is a pseudogene locus. This CDR3 is built from 19 residues.

In this sample, this clone turned up many times. This chain connects TRBV9 to TRBJ2-3, with D hard to call. The V gene's germline CDR1 is SGDLS and CDR2 YYNGEE. This CDR3 is built from 14 residues. V was trimmed by 3 bases and J by 7 bases, leaving 15 bases between them. CDR3 nucleotide sequence: TGTGCCAGCAGCGCCCGAGAAGTACTGTATACGCAGTATTTT. It yields the protein CASSAREVLYTQYF.

This clone turned up a few times. This chain connects TRBV5-6 to TRBJ1-4; D remains ambiguous. The CDR3 covers 13 residues. Germline CDR1 is SGHDT and CDR2 is YYEEEE. V gave up 4 bases and J gave up 6 bases, with 10 bases separating them. CDR3: CASSPTLDEKLFF. CDR3 nucleotide sequence: TGTGCCAGCAGCCCAACTTTAGATGAAAAACTGTTTTTT.

The gene calls are TRBV11-1 and TRBJ1-1, with 10 bases aligning to TRBD1. The trim removed 5 bases at V and 6 bases at J, leaving 12 bases unmatched. CDR1 is SGHAT, CDR2 FQDESV, per germline (reference sequence). The CDR3 runs to 16 residues. CDR3 sequence reads: CASSQRQGQGNPEAFF. The CDR3, as DNA: TGTGCCAGCAGCCAACGACAGGGACAGGGGAATCCTGAAGCTTTCTTT.

The chain is built from TRBV23-1 and TRBJ1-3; D unresolved. TRBV23-1 is identified as an open reading frame with a role that is uncertain. With 1 base removed from V and 0 bases from J, the gap between germline ends came to 10 bases. The length of the CDR3 is 16 residues. The CDR3 DNA reads as TGCGCCAGCAGTCAATTACCGGTTCACTCTGGAAACACCATATATTTT. This sequence encodes CASSQLPVHSGNTIYF.

The chain employs TRBV4-1 and TRBJ2-7; TRBD1 might be the D (6 bases). This CDR3 has 13 residues. The V end was cut by 5 bases, the J end by 5 bases, with 13 bases between. Germline lookup yields CDR1 MGHRA and CDR2 YSYEKL. CDR3 nucleotides: TGCGCCAGCAGCTACAGGGTGAGGGACGAGCAGTACTTC. Translating gives CASSYRVRDEQYF.

The genes are TRBV24-1 and TRBJ2-1; 10 bases agree with TRBD2. J gave up 5 bases and V 4 bases, and 10 bases lay outside the gene matches. The germline V gene has CDR1 KGHDR and CDR2 SFDVKD. CDR3 length equals 17 residues. The CDR3 loop is CATSDPTGTSENNEQFF. As DNA, the CDR3 is TGTGCCACCAGTGACCCCACCGGGACTAGCGAGAACAATGAGCAGTTCTTC.